This TCR beta chain stems from a study of vaccination and CD4 T cells after COVID-19. A remark on this clonotype: No antigen is known for it.

The treatment denotes: approximately nine-day PBMC culture with coronavirus spike peptide pools or control peptides (ViraFEST assay). Sequencing of the DNA from cultured CD4+ T cells was carried out with the Oncomine TCR Beta short-read assay. TCRdb recomputed calls from the PCR reads with MiXCR, one row per CDR3 protein. The sample records 20,000 to 25,000 distinct CDR3 sequences, about 53% being singletons. CDR1 and CDR2 (germline): MNHNS, SASEGT. There are 16 residues in the CDR3. The V end was cut by 2 bases, the J end by 7 bases, with 18 bases between. The TCR comes from a human donor who had recovered from COVID-19. The specimen sequenced was CD4+ T cells from blood, cultured in vitro. The chain links TRBV6-1 to TRBJ1-5; D unresolved. The CDR3 nucleotides are TGTGCCAGCAGTGAACGCGGGTCCCTAACGGGACAGCCCCAGCATTTT. This encodes CASSERGSLTGQPQHF.